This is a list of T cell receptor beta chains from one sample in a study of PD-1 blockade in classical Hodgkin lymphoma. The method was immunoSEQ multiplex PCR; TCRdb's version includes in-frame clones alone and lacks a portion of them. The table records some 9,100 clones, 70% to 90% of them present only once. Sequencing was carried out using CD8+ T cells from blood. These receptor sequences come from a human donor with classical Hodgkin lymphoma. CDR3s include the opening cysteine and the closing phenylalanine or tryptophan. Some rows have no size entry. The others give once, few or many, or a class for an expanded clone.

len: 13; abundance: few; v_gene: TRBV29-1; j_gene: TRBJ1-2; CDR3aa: CSVEDWQGYGYTF
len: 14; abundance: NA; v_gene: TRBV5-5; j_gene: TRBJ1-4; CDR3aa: CASSLLGRDEKLFF
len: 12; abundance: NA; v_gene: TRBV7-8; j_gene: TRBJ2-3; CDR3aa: CASSLAWDTQYF
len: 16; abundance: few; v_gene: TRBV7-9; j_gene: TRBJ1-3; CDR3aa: CASSAGPLLSGNTIYF
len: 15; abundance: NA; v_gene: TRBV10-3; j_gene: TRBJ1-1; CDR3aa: CAISESSQVLGEAFF
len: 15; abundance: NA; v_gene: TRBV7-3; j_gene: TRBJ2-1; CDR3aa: CASSPSGAGVREQFF
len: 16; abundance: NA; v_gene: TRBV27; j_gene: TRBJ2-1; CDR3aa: CASSLSRSVPYNEQFF
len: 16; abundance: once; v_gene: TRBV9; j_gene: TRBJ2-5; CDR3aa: CASSVGGGMTQETQYF
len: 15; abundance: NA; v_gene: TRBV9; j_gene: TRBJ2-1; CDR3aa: CASSRGGLNYNEQFF
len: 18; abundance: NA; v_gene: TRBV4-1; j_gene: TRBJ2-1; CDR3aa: CASSQDTVLAGLLSEQFF
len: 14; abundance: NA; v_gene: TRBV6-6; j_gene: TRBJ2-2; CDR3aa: CASRTDSFIGELFF
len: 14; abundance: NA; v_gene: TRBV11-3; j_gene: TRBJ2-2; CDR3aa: CASSGQKTGGELFF
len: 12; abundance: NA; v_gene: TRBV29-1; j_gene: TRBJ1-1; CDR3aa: CSVLTGRTEAFF
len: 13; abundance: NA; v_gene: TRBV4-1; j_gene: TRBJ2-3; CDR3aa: CASSHSTGDTQYF
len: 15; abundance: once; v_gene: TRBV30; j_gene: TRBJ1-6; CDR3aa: CAWIGQGYYNSPLHF
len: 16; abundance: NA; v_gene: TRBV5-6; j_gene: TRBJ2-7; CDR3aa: CASSFIGGTGPSEQYF